This is a list of T cell receptor beta chains from one sample in a study of blood T cell repertoires in COVID-19. TCRdb's table, derived via immunoSEQ multiplex PCR, lists solely in-frame clones and lacks some. The sample holds some 290,000 clones; 90% to 95% are singletons and the top ten take roughly 3.6%. The sequenced sample consisted of PBMCs or T cells enriched from blood (not recorded which). All receptors come from a woman aged 25-40 years who had been exposed to COVID-19. CDR3s include the opening cysteine and the closing phenylalanine or tryptophan. The D gene is left open where the match is weak. Clone size is shown for a subset of rows, as once, few, many or a class of expanded clone.

CDR3: CASGDRSYSGNTIYF; DNA: TGTGCCAGTGGGGACAGGAGCTACTCTGGAAACACCATATATTTT; J: TRBJ1-3; V: TRBV19; D: TRBD1; size: -
CDR3: CASSSQGGHTEAFF; DNA: TGTGCCAGCAGCTCTCAGGGAGGGCACACTGAAGCTTTCTTT; J: TRBJ1-1; V: TRBV5-4; D: -; size: -
CDR3: CASSRQGSPTEAFF; DNA: TGTGCCAGCAGTCGACAGGGGAGCCCCACTGAAGCTTTCTTT; J: TRBJ1-1; V: TRBV6-4; D: TRBD1; size: -
CDR3: CASSRLANTGELFF; DNA: TGTGCCAGCAGTCGACTTGCTAACACCGGGGAGCTGTTTTTT; J: TRBJ2-2; V: TRBV27; D: -; size: -
CDR3: CASRGLAGGPGSTDTQYF; DNA: TGTGCCAGTAGAGGACTAGCGGGGGGGCCAGGGAGCACAGATACGCAGTATTTT; J: TRBJ2-3; V: TRBV19; D: TRBD2; size: -
CDR3: CASSLSRNGEQYF; DNA: TGTGCCAGCAGCTTAAGCAGGAACGGCGAGCAGTACTTC; J: TRBJ2-7; V: TRBV11-2; D: -; size: -
CDR3: CSATGGTNEKLFF; DNA: TGCAGCGCTACAGGGGGCACTAATGAAAAACTGTTTTTT; J: TRBJ1-4; V: TRBV29-1; D: TRBD1; size: once
CDR3: CASRSRVDRIRASPLHF; DNA: TGTGCCAGCAGATCCCGGGTAGACAGGATCCGGGCATCACCCCTCCACTTT; J: TRBJ1-6; V: TRBV11-2; D: -; size: few
CDR3: CASSLSLQGRGNSPLHF; DNA: TGTGCCAGCAGTTTATCACTCCAGGGTCGTGGTAATTCACCCCTCCACTTT; J: TRBJ1-6; V: TRBV27; D: -; size: -
CDR3: CASSLRSSGETQYF; DNA: TGTGCCAGCAGTTTAAGGTCTAGCGGGGAGACCCAGTACTTC; J: TRBJ2-5; V: TRBV27; D: TRBD2; size: -
CDR3: CASSPTGLNQPQHF; DNA: TGTGCCAGCTCACCAACAGGGCTCAATCAGCCCCAGCATTTT; J: TRBJ1-5; V: TRBV18; D: -; size: -
CDR3: CASSPMRGRGRMNTEAFF; DNA: TGTGCCAGCAGCCCCATGAGGGGCAGGGGGAGAATGAACACTGAAGCTTTCTTT; J: TRBJ1-1; V: TRBV9; D: TRBD1; size: -
CDR3: CASSLGTGTGEQFF; DNA: TGTGCCAGCAGCTTGGGGACGGGGACAGGCGAGCAGTTCTTC; J: TRBJ2-1; V: TRBV5-5; D: TRBD1; size: -
CDR3: CASSRLLSGANVLTF; DNA: TGTGCCAGCTCACGGTTACTCTCTGGGGCCAACGTCCTGACTTTC; J: TRBJ2-6; V: TRBV18; D: -; size: -
CDR3: CASSPSPGQNYGYTF; DNA: TGTGCCAGCAGCCCCTCCCCCGGACAGAACTATGGCTACACCTTC; J: TRBJ1-2; V: TRBV9; D: -; size: -
CDR3: CASSSPGQPNYGYTF; DNA: TGTGCCAGCAGTTCGCCGGGACAGCCAAACTATGGCTACACCTTC; J: TRBJ1-2; V: TRBV6-5; D: TRBD1; size: once
CDR3: CASSPAGRGRNEQYF; DNA: TGTGCCAGCTCACCAGCGGGCAGGGGTCGGAACGAGCAGTACTTC; J: TRBJ2-7; V: TRBV18; D: -; size: -
CDR3: CASRDYKYEQFF; DNA: TGTGCCAGCCGGGACTATAAATATGAGCAGTTCTTC; J: TRBJ2-1; V: TRBV6-5; D: TRBD2; size: -
CDR3: CASSLIIGGAHYGYTF; DNA: TGCGCCAGCAGCCTTATTATTGGCGGGGCGCACTATGGCTACACCTTC; J: TRBJ1-2; V: TRBV4-1; D: -; size: -
CDR3: CASSRWTSGGDNEQFF; DNA: TGCGCCAGCAGCCGATGGACTAGCGGGGGTGACAATGAGCAGTTCTTC; J: TRBJ2-1; V: TRBV4-1; D: TRBD2; size: once
CDR3: CASSSMRGRNRNTIYF; DNA: TGTGCCAGCAGTTCTATGCGGGGACGCAACAGAAACACCATATATTTT; J: TRBJ1-3; V: TRBV2; D: -; size: -
CDR3: CASSPGQGSFYGYTF; DNA: TGTGCCAGCAGCCCCGGACAGGGTTCGTTCTATGGCTACACCTTC; J: TRBJ1-2; V: TRBV14; D: TRBD1; size: once
CDR3: CASSQDNRAYGYTF; DNA: TGTGCCAGCAGCCAAGATAACAGGGCCTATGGCTACACCTTC; J: TRBJ1-2; V: TRBV14; D: -; size: -
CDR3: CASSQERIRSEAFF; DNA: TGCGCCAGCAGCCAAGAGAGGATTAGGTCTGAAGCTTTCTTT; J: TRBJ1-1; V: TRBV4-3; D: -; size: -
CDR3: CASTRQSNYGYTF; DNA: TGTGCCAGCACCAGACAGTCAAACTATGGCTACACCTTC; J: TRBJ1-2; V: TRBV6-5; D: -; size: -
CDR3: CASSLAAAGGYGYTF; DNA: TGTGCCAGCAGCTTGGCGGCTGCCGGGGGCTATGGCTACACCTTC; J: TRBJ1-2; V: TRBV5-4; D: -; size: -
CDR3: CASSQPRNTEAFF; DNA: TGCGCCAGCAGCCAGCCGCGGAACACTGAAGCTTTCTTT; J: TRBJ1-1; V: TRBV4-1; D: -; size: once
CDR3: CASRQYLNTEAFF; DNA: TGTGCCAGCAGACAGTATTTGAACACTGAAGCTTTCTTT; J: TRBJ1-1; V: TRBV6-5; D: -; size: -
CDR3: CASSQGTPSYEQYF; DNA: TGCGCCAGCAGCCAAGGGACACCCTCCTACGAGCAGTACTTC; J: TRBJ2-7; V: TRBV4-3; D: -; size: -
CDR3: CASSAQGSGANVLTF; DNA: TGTGCCAGCAGCGCGCAGGGGTCTGGGGCCAACGTCCTGACTTTC; J: TRBJ2-6; V: TRBV5-5; D: -; size: -
CDR3: CASSSDRSSTGTTFEQYF; DNA: TGTGCCAGCAGCTCCGACAGGTCCTCGACGGGGACTACGTTCGAGCAGTACTTC; J: TRBJ2-7; V: TRBV7-2; D: -; size: -
CDR3: CASSQKQGGEQYF; DNA: TGCGCCAGCAGCCAGAAACAGGGTGGCGAGCAGTACTTC; J: TRBJ2-7; V: TRBV4-3; D: -; size: -
CDR3: CASSAGTSPSYGYTF; DNA: TGTGCCAGCAGCGCCGGGACATCTCCTAGCTATGGCTACACCTTC; J: TRBJ1-2; V: TRBV9; D: -; size: -
CDR3: CASSQDPPGLSGNTIYF; DNA: TGCGCCAGCAGCCAAGATCCGCCAGGACTCTCTGGAAACACCATATATTTT; J: TRBJ1-3; V: TRBV4-3; D: -; size: -
CDR3: CASSEDRDNGYTF; DNA: TGTGCCAGCAGTGAAGACAGGGATAATGGCTACACCTTC; J: TRBJ1-2; V: TRBV6-1; D: -; size: -
CDR3: CASSATISFYNEQFF; DNA: TGTGCCAGCAGCGCAACTATCAGCTTCTACAATGAGCAGTTCTTC; J: TRBJ2-1; V: TRBV5-6; D: -; size: -
CDR3: CASRDRGKDYGYTF; DNA: TGTGCCAGTAGGGACAGGGGAAAGGACTATGGCTACACCTTC; J: TRBJ1-2; V: TRBV6-5; D: TRBD1; size: -
CDR3: CASSDADTEAFF; DNA: TGTGCCAGCAGTGACGCGGACACTGAAGCTTTCTTT; J: TRBJ1-1; V: TRBV6-1; D: -; size: -
CDR3: CASSLLNQPQHF; DNA: TGTGCCAGCAGCTTACTCAATCAGCCCCAGCATTTT; J: TRBJ1-5; V: TRBV7-2; D: -; size: few
CDR3: CATSGGTGNQPQHF; DNA: TGTGCCACCAGTGGGGGGACAGGGAATCAGCCCCAGCATTTT; J: TRBJ1-5; V: TRBV24-1; D: TRBD1; size: -
CDR3: CASSFMGQGSYEQYF; DNA: TGTGCCAGCAGCTTTATGGGACAGGGGTCCTACGAGCAGTACTTC; J: TRBJ2-7; V: TRBV5-5; D: TRBD1; size: -
CDR3: CASSIDFGENYGYTF; DNA: TGTGCCAGTAGTATAGACTTTGGTGAGAACTATGGCTACACCTTC; J: TRBJ1-2; V: TRBV19; D: -; size: -
CDR3: CASSPTSGGANIQYF; DNA: TGTGCCAGCAGCCCGACTAGCGGGGGTGCAAACATTCAGTACTTC; J: TRBJ2-4; V: TRBV3-1/TRBV3-2; D: TRBD2; size: -
CDR3: CASSESVGTGKNYNEQFF; DNA: TGTGCCAGCAGTGAATCCGTCGGTACAGGGAAGAACTACAATGAGCAGTTCTTC; J: TRBJ2-1; V: TRBV25-1; D: -; size: -
CDR3: CASKTGTNSPLHF; DNA: TGTGCCAGCAAGACAGGGACTAATTCACCCCTCCACTTT; J: TRBJ1-6; V: TRBV6-5; D: TRBD1; size: -
CDR3: CASRTGYGNYGYTF; DNA: TGTGCCAGCAGAACAGGGTATGGGAACTATGGCTACACCTTC; J: TRBJ1-2; V: TRBV5-6; D: -; size: once
CDR3: CAWRIIVADRVRGWYSGNTIYF; DNA: TGTGCCTGGAGGATAATAGTAGCGGACAGGGTAAGAGGATGGTACTCTGGAAACACCATATATTTT; J: TRBJ1-3; V: TRBV30; D: TRBD1; size: -
CDR3: CASRGGSQGETQYF; DNA: TGCGCCAGCAGGGGAGGGAGTCAGGGGGAGACCCAGTACTTC; J: TRBJ2-5; V: TRBV5-1; D: -; size: -
CDR3: CASSSRLDKYNEQFF; DNA: TGCGCCAGCAGCAGTCGACTAGATAAGTACAATGAGCAGTTCTTC; J: TRBJ2-1; V: TRBV5-1; D: -; size: -
CDR3: CASSRSRGIGTYEQYF; DNA: TGCGCCAGCAGCCGATCGAGGGGTATTGGGACTTACGAGCAGTACTTC; J: TRBJ2-7; V: TRBV5-1; D: -; size: -
CDR3: CASSVSAGGNYEQYF; DNA: TGTGCCAGCAGCGTGTCGGCGGGGGGGAACTACGAGCAGTACTTC; J: TRBJ2-7; V: TRBV9; D: TRBD2; size: -
CDR3: CASSLIRAGPQETQYF; DNA: TGTGCCAGCAGCTTAATTCGCGCAGGGCCACAAGAGACCCAGTACTTC; J: TRBJ2-5; V: TRBV5-6; D: -; size: many